This T cell receptor beta chain was recovered during a study of blood T cell repertoires in COVID-19. Germline trimming cut 6 bases from V and 5 bases from J; bases unmatched to any gene: 16. CDR3 length: 17 residues. Germline CDR1 is KGHSH and CDR2 is LQKENI. Assay used: immunoSEQ multiplex PCR; TCRdb lists only in-frame clones, some missing. The sample contains roughly 500,000 clones, approximately 88% of which appear only once. Clinical histories supplied by participants themselves formed the basis of cohort assignment. Sequences were obtained from PBMCs or T cells enriched from blood (not recorded which). The rearrangement joins TRBV18 to TRBJ1-5; 7 nucleotides match TRBD1. The sequence came from a woman in her forties who had recovered from COVID-19. The CDR3 region has the DNA TGTGCCAGCTCTCCCCGACAGGGCAGTGGTAGGGATCAGCCCCAGCATTTT. This sequence encodes CASSPRQGSGRDQPQHF. The entire variable domain, with the rest obtained from reference TRBV18 and TRBJ1-5, is as follows: NAGVMQNPRHLVRRRGQEARLRCSPMKGHSHVYWYRQLPEEGLKFMVYLQKENIIDESGMPKERFSAEFPKEGPSILRIQQVVRGDSAAYFCASSPRQGSGRDQPQHFGDGTRLSIL.